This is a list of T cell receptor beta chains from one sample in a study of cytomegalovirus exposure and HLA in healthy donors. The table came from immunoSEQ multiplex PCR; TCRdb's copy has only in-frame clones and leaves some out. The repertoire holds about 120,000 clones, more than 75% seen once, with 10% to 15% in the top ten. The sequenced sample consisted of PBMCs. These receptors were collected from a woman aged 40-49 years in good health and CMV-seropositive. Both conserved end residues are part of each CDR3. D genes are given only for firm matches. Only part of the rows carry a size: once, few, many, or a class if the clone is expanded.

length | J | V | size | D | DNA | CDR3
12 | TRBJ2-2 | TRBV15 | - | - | TGTGCCACCAGCAGAGGGAGCGGGGAGCTGTTTTTT | CATSRGSGELFF
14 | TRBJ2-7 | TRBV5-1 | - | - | TGCGCCAGCAGCTTTCCCACGGACAGCTACGAGCAGTACTTC | CASSFPTDSYEQYF
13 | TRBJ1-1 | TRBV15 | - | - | TGTGCCACCAGCAGGGGCTTGCCTCTTGACGCTTTCTTT | CATSRGLPLDAFF
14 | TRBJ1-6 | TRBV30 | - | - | TGTGCCTGGAGTCGGAAAGGGGGAAATTCACCCCTCCACTTT | CAWSRKGGNSPLHF
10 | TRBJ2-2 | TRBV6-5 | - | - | TGTGCCAGCGGCTCCGGGGAGCTGTTTTTT | CASGSGELFF
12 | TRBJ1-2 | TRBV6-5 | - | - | TGTGCCAGCAGTTCGAACAGGTTTGGCTACACCTTC | CASSSNRFGYTF
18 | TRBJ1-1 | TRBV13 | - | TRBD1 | TGTGCCAGCAGCACAGCGGACAGGGGGCGCGATGGGGACACTGAAGCTTTCTTT | CASSTADRGRDGDTEAFF
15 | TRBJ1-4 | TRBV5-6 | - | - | TGTGCCAGCAGCTTCGGGGGTTTCTCTAATGAAAAACTGTTTTTT | CASSFGGFSNEKLFF
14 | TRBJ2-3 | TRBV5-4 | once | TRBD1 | TGTGCCAGCAGCGACGGGACAGGGATATATACGCAGTATTTT | CASSDGTGIYTQYF
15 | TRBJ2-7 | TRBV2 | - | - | TGTGCCAGCAGTAAAGAAGCGGTTAGCTCCTACGAGCAGTACTTC | CASSKEAVSSYEQYF
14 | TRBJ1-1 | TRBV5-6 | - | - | TGTGCCAGCAGCTACTATACCGGGGGCACTGAAGCTTTCTTT | CASSYYTGGTEAFF
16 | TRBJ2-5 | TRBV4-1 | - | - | TGCGCCAGCAGCCAAGGTCTCCTAGCAGGTTTAGAGACCCAGTACTTC | CASSQGLLAGLETQYF
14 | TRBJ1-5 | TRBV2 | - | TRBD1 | TGTGCCAGCAGTGCTGGGACAGGGCCTCAGCCCCAGCATTTT | CASSAGTGPQPQHF